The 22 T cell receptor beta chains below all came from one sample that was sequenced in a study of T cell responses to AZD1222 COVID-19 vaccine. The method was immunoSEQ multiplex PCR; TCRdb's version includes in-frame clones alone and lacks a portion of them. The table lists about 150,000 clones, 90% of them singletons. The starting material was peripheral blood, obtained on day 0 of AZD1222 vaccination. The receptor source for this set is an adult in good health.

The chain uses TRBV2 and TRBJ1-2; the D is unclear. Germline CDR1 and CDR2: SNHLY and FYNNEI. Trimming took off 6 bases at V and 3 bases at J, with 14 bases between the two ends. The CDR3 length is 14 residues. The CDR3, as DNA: TGTGCCAGCAGAGGAGACGGCAGACACTATGGCTACACCTTC. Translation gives CASRGDGRHYGYTF. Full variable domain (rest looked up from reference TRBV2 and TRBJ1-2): EPEVTQTPSHQVTQMGQEVILRCVPISNHLYFYWYRQILGQKVEFLVSFYNNEISEKSEIFDDQFSVERPDGSNFTLKIRSTKLEDSAMYFCASRGDGRHYGYTFGSGTRLTVV.

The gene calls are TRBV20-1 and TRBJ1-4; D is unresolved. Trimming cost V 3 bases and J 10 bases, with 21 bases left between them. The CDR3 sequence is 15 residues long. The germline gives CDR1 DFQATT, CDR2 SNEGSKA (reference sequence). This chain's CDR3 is CSASDRRMAAGKLFF. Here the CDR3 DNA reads TGCAGTGCTAGTGATAGACGTATGGCCGCGGGAAAACTGTTTTTT.

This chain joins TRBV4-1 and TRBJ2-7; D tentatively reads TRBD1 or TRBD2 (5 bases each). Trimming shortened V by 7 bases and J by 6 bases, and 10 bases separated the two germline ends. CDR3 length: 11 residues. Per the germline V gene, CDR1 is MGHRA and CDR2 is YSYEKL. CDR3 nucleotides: TGCGCCAGCAAGGGGAGTGGCGAGCAGTACTTC. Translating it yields CASKGSGEQYF.

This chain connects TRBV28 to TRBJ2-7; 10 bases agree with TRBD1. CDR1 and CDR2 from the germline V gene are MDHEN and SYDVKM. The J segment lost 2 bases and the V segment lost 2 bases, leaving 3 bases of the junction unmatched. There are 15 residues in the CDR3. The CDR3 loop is CASSLPGTGAYEQYF. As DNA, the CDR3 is TGTGCCAGCAGTTTACCCGGGACAGGGGCCTACGAGCAGTACTTC.

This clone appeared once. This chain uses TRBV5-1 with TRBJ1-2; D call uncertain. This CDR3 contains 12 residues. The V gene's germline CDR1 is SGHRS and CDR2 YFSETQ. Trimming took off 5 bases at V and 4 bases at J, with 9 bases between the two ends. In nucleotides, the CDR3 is TGCGCCAGCAGAGGGCGGTTCTATGGCTACACCTTC. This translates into CASRGRFYGYTF.

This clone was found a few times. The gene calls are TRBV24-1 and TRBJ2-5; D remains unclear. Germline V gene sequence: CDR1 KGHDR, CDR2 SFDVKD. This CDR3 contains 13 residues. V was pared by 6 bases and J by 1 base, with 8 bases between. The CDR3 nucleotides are TGTGCCACCAGTAGCAGTATCCAAGAGACCCAGTACTTC. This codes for CATSSSIQETQYF.

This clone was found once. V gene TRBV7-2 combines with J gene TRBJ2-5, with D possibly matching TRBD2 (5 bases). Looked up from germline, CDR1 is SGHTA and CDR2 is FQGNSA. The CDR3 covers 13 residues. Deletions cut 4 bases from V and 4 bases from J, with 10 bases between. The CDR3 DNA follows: TGTGCCAGCAGCTCTAGCTTCGGAGAGACCCAGTACTTC. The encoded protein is CASSSSFGETQYF.

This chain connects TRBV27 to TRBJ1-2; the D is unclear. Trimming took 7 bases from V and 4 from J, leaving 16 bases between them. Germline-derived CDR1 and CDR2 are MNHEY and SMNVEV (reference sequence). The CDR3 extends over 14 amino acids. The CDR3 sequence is CASTKTGQTYGYTF. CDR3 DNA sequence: TGTGCCAGCACCAAGACCGGGCAAACCTATGGCTACACCTTC.

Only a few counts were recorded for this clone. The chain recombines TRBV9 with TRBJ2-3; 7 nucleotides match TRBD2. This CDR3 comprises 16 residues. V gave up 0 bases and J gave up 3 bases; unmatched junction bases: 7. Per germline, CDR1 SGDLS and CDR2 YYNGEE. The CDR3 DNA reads TGTGCCAGCAGCGTAGATCATGGAGCGGGAACAGATACGCAGTATTTT. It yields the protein CASSVDHGAGTDTQYF.

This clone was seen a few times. CDR3: CASSSQVGNYGYTF. In nucleotides, the CDR3 is TGCGCCAGCAGCTCCCAGGTCGGAAACTATGGCTACACCTTC. The J gene is TRBJ1-2, the V gene TRBV5-1; no definite D call. V lost 3 bases to trimming and J lost 2 bases, with 11 bases between them. This CDR3 comprises 14 residues. Germline CDR1 reads SGHRS; CDR2 reads YFSETQ.

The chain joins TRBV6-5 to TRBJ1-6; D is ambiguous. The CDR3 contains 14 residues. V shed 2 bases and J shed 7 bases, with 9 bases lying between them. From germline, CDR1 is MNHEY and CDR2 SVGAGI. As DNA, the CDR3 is TGTGCCAGCAGTTACGAGGCCCTGAATTCACCCCTCCACTTT. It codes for CASSYEALNSPLHF.

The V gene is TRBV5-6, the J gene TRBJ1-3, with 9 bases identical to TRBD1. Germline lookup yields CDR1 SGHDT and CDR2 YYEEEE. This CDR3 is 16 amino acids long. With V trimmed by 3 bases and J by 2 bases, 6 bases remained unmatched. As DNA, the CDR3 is TGTGCCAGCAGCTATCCGGGACAGGGTGCTGGAAACACCATATATTTT. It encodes CASSYPGQGAGNTIYF.

The CDR3 sequence: CASSRTRQETQYF. In DNA, the CDR3 is TGTGCCAGCAGCCGAACTAGACAAGAGACCCAGTACTTC. This sequence joins TRBV7-3 and TRBJ2-5; TRBD2 might be the D (5 bases). Trimming removed 5 bases from V and 2 bases from J, with 9 bases in between. The CDR3 runs to 13 residues. Per germline, CDR1 SGHTA and CDR2 FQGTGA.

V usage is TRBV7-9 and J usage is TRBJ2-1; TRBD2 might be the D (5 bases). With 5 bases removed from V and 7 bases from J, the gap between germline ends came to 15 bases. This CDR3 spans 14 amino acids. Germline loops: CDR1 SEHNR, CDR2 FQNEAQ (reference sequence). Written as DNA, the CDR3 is TGTGCCAGCAGCGCGACCGGGCCGGGGAATGAGCAGTTCTTC. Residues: CASSATGPGNEQFF.

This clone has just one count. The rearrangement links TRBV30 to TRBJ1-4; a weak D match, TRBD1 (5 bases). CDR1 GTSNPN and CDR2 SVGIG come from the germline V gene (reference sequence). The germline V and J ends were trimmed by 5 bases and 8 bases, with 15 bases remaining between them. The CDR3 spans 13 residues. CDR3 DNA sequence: TGTGCCTGGGCCATTACTACAGGCGAAAAACTGTTTTTT. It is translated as CAWAITTGEKLFF.

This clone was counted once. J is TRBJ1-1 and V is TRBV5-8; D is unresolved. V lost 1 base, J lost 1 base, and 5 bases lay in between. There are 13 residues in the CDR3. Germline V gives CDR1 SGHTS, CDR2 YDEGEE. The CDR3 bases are TGTGCCAGCAGCTTGAAAGAGAACACTGAAGCTTTCTTT. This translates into CASSLKENTEAFF.

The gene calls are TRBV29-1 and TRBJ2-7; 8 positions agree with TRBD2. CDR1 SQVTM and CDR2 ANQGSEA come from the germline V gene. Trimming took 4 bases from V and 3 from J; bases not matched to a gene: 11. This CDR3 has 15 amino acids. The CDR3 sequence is CSVGVLTSGRYEQYF. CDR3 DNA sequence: TGCAGCGTTGGAGTTCTAACTAGCGGCCGCTACGAGCAGTACTTC.

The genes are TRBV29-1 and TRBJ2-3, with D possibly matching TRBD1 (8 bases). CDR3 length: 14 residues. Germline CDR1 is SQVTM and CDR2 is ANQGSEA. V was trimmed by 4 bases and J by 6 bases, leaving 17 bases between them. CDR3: CSVGSDRGGDTQYF. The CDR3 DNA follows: TGCAGCGTTGGGTCCGACAGGGGAGGGGATACGCAGTATTTT.

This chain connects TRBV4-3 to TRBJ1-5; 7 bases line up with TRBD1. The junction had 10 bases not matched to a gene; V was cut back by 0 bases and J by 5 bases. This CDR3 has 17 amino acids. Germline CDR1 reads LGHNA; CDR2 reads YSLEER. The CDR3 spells CASSQESDDRAHQPQHF. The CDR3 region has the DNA TGCGCCAGCAGCCAAGAAAGCGACGACAGGGCCCATCAGCCCCAGCATTTT.

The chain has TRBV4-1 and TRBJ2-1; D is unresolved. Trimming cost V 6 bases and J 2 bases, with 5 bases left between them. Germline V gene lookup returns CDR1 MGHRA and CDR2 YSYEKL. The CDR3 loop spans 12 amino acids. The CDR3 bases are TGCGCCAGCAGGGCGACCTACAATGAGCAGTTCTTC. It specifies CASRATYNEQFF.

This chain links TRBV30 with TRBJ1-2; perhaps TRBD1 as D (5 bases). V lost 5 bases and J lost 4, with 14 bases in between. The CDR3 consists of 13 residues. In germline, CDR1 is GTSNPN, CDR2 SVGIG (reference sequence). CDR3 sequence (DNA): TGTGCCTGGTCGACGGGGGTTATCTATGGCTACACCTTC. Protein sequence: CAWSTGVIYGYTF.

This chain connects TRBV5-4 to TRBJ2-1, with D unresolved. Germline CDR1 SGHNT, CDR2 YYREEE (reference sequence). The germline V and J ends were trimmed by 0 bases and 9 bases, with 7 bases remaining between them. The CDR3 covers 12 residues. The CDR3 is CASSLVSAEQFF. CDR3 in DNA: TGTGCCAGCAGCTTGGTTTCTGCTGAGCAGTTCTTC.